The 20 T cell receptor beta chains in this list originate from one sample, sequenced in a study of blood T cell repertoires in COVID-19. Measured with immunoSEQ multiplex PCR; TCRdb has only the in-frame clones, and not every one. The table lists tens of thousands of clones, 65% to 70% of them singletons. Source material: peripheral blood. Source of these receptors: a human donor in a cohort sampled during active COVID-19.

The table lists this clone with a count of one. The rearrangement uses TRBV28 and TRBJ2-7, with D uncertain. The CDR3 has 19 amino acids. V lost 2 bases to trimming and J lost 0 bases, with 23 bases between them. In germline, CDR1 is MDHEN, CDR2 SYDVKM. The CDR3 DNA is TGTGCCAGCAGTTTAGGAGACGTAGAGAAGCGCGTCATCTCCTACGAGCAGTACTTC. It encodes CASSLGDVEKRVISYEQYF.

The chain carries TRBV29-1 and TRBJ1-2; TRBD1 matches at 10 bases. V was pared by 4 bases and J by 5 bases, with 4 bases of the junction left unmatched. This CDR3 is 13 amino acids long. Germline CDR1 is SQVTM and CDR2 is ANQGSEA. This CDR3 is CSVGRQGAYGYTF. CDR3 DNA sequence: TGCAGCGTTGGGAGACAGGGGGCATATGGCTACACCTTC.

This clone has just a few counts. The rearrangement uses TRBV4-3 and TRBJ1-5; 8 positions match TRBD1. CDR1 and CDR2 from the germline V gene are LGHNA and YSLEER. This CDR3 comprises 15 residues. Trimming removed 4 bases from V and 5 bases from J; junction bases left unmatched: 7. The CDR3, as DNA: TGCGCCAGCAGCCTGGATGGACAGGGAGATCAGCCCCAGCATTTT. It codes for CASSLDGQGDQPQHF.

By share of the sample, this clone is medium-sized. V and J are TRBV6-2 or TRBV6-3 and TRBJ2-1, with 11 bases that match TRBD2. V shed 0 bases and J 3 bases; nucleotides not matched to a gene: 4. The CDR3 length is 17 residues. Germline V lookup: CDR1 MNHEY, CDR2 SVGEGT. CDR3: CASSYSATSGIYNEQFF. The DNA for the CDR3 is TGTGCCAGCAGTTACTCTGCGACTAGCGGGATCTACAATGAGCAGTTCTTC.

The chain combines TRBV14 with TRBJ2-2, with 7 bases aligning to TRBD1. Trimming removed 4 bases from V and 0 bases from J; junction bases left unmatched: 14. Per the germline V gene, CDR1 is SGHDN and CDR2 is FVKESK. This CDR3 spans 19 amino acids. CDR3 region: CASSPKTYTGQANTGELFF. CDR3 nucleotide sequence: TGTGCCAGCAGCCCGAAAACATACACTGGACAGGCGAACACCGGGGAGCTGTTTTTT.

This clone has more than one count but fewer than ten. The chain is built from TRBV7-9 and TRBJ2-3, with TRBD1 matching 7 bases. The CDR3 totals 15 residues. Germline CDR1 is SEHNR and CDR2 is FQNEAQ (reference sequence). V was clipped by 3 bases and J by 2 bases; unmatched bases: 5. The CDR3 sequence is CASSFLGQLTDTQYF. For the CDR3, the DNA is TGTGCCAGCAGCTTTTTGGGACAGCTCACAGATACGCAGTATTTT.

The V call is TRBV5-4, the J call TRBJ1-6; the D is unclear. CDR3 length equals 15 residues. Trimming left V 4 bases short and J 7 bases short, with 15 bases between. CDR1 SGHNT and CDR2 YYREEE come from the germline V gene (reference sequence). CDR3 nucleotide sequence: TGTGCCAGCAGCCCTGGGAGGGTACGGAATTCACCCCTCCACTTT. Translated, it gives CASSPGRVRNSPLHF. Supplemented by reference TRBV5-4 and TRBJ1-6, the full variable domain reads ETGVTQSPTHLIKTRGQQVTLRCSSQSGHNTVSWYQQALGQGPQFIFQYYREEENGRGNFPPRFSGLQFPNYSSELNVNALELDDSALYLCASSPGRVRNSPLHFGNGTRLTVT.

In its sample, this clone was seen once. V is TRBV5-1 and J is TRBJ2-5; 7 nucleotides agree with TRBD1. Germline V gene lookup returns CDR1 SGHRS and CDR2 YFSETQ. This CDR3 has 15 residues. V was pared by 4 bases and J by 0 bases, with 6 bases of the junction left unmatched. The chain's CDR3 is CASSPGTAYQETQYF. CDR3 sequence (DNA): TGCGCCAGCAGCCCCGGGACAGCCTACCAAGAGACCCAGTACTTC.

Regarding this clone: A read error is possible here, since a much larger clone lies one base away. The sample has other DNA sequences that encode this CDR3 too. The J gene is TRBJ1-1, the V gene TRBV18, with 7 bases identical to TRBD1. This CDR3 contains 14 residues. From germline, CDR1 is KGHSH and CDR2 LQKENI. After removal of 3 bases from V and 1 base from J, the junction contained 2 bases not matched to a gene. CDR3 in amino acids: CASSPRQGNTEAFF. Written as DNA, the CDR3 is TGTGCCAGCTCACCTAGACAGGGGAACACTGAAGCTTTCTTT.

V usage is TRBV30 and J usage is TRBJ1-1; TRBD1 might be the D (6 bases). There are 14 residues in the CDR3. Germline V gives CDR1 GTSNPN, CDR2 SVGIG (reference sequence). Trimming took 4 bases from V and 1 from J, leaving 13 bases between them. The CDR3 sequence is CAWNGGQPNTEAFF. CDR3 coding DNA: TGTGCCTGGAACGGGGGGCAACCGAACACTGAAGCTTTCTTT.

The CDR3 DNA sequence: TGTGCCAGCAGCCAAGATCCGGACAGGCGGACCTACAATGAGCAGTTCTTC. It encodes CASSQDPDRRTYNEQFF. The genes are TRBV3-1 (or the pseudogene TRBV3-2) and TRBJ2-1; 7 bases fit TRBD1. V dropped 0 bases and J dropped 2; count of bases not matched to a gene: 7. The CDR3 spans 17 residues. The germline CDR1 and CDR2 sequences are LGHDT and YNNKEL (reference sequence).

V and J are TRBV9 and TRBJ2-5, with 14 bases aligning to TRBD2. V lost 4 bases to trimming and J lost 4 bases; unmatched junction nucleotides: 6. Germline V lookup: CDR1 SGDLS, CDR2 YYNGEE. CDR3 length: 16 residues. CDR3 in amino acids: CASSSTSGRARETQYF. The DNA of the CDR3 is TGTGCCAGCAGCTCGACTAGCGGGAGGGCCCGAGAGACCCAGTACTTC.

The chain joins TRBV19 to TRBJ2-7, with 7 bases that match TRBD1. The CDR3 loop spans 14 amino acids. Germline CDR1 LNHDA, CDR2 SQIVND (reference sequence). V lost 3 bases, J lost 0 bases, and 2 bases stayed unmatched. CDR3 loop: CASSIDRVSYEQYF. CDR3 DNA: TGTGCCAGTAGTATCGACAGGGTCTCCTACGAGCAGTACTTC. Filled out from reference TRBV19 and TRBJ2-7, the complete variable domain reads DGGITQSPKYLFRKEGQNVTLSCEQNLNHDAMYWYRQDPGQGLRLIYYSQIVNDFQKGDIAEGYSVSREKKESFPLTVTSAQKNPTAFYLCASSIDRVSYEQYFGPGTRLTVT.

The CDR3 region is CASSDRVAYNSPLHF. CDR3 in DNA: TGTGCCAGCAGCGACAGGGTGGCCTATAATTCACCCCTCCACTTT. This chain connects TRBV5-4 to TRBJ1-6; 7 bases align to TRBD1. The trim removed 4 bases at V and 2 bases at J, leaving 3 bases unmatched. Germline CDR1 and CDR2: SGHNT and YYREEE (reference sequence). The CDR3 loop spans 15 amino acids. Full variable domain (outside the CDR3, taken from reference TRBV5-4 and TRBJ1-6): ETGVTQSPTHLIKTRGQQVTLRCSSQSGHNTVSWYQQALGQGPQFIFQYYREEENGRGNFPPRFSGLQFPNYSSELNVNALELDDSALYLCASSDRVAYNSPLHFGNGTRLTVT.

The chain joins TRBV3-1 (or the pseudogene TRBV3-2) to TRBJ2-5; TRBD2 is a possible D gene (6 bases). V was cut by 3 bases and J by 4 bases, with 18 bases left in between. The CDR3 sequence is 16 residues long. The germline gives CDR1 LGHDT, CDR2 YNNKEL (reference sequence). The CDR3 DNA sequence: TGTGCCAGCAGCCAGGAGGGGCCAGGGCCGGCAGAGACCCAGTACTTC. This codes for CASSQEGPGPAETQYF.

The CDR3 reads CASSLGTGQGDTQYF. In DNA form, the CDR3 reads TGTGCCAGCAGCCTCGGGACAGGTCAGGGAGATACGCAGTATTTT. This chain links TRBV11-3 with TRBJ2-3; 8 bases align to TRBD1. Germline CDR1 is SGHNT and CDR2 is YENEEA. After removal of 5 bases from V and 5 bases from J, the junction contained 9 bases not matched to a gene. The CDR3 length is 15 residues.

Here the CDR3 reads CASTRSSGGKAGELFF. As DNA, the CDR3 is TGTGCCAGTACTCGTTCTTCAGGGGGCAAGGCCGGGGAGCTGTTTTTT. This sequence joins TRBV19 and TRBJ2-2; TRBD1 matches at 8 bases. The germline CDR1 and CDR2 sequences are LNHDA and SQIVND (reference sequence). The V gene end was trimmed by 7 bases and the J gene end by 6 bases; junction bases not matched to a gene: 13. The CDR3 length is 16 residues.

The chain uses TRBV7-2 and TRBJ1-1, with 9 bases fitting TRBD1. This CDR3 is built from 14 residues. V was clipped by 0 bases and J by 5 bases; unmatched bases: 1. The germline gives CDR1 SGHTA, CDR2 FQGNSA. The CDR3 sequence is CASSLAGQGTEAFF. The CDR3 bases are TGTGCCAGCAGCTTAGCGGGACAGGGAACTGAAGCTTTCTTT.

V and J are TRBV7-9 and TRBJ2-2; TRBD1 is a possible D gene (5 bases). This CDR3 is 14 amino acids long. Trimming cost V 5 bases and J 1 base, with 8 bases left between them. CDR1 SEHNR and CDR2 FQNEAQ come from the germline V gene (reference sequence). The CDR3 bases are TGTGCCAGCAGCAGAACAGGGAACACCGGGGAGCTGTTTTTT. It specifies CASSRTGNTGELFF.

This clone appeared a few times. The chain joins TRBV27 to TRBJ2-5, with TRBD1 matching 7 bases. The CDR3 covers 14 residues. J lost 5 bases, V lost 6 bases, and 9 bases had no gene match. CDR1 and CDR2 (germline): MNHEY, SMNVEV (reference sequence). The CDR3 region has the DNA TGTGCCAGCAGATTCTCGACAGGGACCGAGACCCAGTACTTC. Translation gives CASRFSTGTETQYF.